The rows below give T cell receptor beta chains drawn from one sample of a study of cytomegalovirus exposure and HLA in healthy donors. Clones were read by immunoSEQ multiplex PCR, and TCRdb kept only the in-frame ones, dropping some. This table holds tens of thousands of clones. Sequencing was carried out using PBMCs. Receptor source: a man aged 25 to 40 in good health and CMV-seropositive. Both conserved end residues are part of each CDR3. D genes are given only for firm matches.

CDR3 DNA: TGCGCCAGCAGCCCAGACAGGCCCAACTATGGCTACACCTTC
CDR3 protein: CASSPDRPNYGYTF
D gene: -
J gene: TRBJ1-2
V gene: TRBV4-1

CDR3 DNA: TGTGCCAGCAGTGAAAGTATGGTCCAGGTTAACTATGGCTACACCTTC
CDR3 protein: CASSESMVQVNYGYTF
D gene: -
J gene: TRBJ1-2
V gene: TRBV6-1

CDR3 DNA: TGCAGCGTTCTAAGGGGGTGGACTGAAGATTTCTTT
CDR3 protein: CSVLRGWTEDFF
D gene: -
J gene: TRBJ1-1
V gene: TRBV29-1

CDR3 DNA: TGTGCCAGCAGTTTATCGTCGACAGGGGGGAATGAGCAGTTCTTC
CDR3 protein: CASSLSSTGGNEQFF
D gene: TRBD1
J gene: TRBJ2-1
V gene: TRBV27

CDR3 DNA: TGTGCCAGCAGCCCCGGACACTTCTATGGCTACACCTTC
CDR3 protein: CASSPGHFYGYTF
D gene: -
J gene: TRBJ1-2
V gene: TRBV7-9

CDR3 DNA: TGCGCCAGCAGCTTCAATAGCGGGAGCTCCTACAATGAGCAGTTCTTC
CDR3 protein: CASSFNSGSSYNEQFF
D gene: TRBD2
J gene: TRBJ2-1
V gene: TRBV5-1

CDR3 DNA: TGTGCCAGCAGGAGCGCGGCCGCCTCCTATGGCTACACCTTC
CDR3 protein: CASRSAAASYGYTF
D gene: -
J gene: TRBJ1-2
V gene: TRBV6-5

CDR3 DNA: TGTGCCAGCAGCCCCGAGAGAGGACTTGAAGCTTTCTTT
CDR3 protein: CASSPERGLEAFF
D gene: -
J gene: TRBJ1-1
V gene: TRBV11-1

CDR3 DNA: TGTGCCAGCAGTGGAAATACAGGGGACGACAATGAGCAGTTCTTC
CDR3 protein: CASSGNTGDDNEQFF
D gene: TRBD1
J gene: TRBJ2-1
V gene: TRBV6-1

CDR3 DNA: TGTGCCAGCAGTTACGAGGGGGCTAGGGACACTGAAGCTTTCTTT
CDR3 protein: CASSYEGARDTEAFF
D gene: TRBD1
J gene: TRBJ1-1
V gene: TRBV6-5

CDR3 DNA: TGTGCCAGCAGTGATGGGGTAGGGACACCGAGGAATCAGCCCCAGCATTTT
CDR3 protein: CASSDGVGTPRNQPQHF
D gene: -
J gene: TRBJ1-5
V gene: TRBV25-1

CDR3 DNA: TGTGCCTGGAAGCAGGGGAGCTCCGACAATGAGCAGTTCTTC
CDR3 protein: CAWKQGSSDNEQFF
D gene: -
J gene: TRBJ2-1
V gene: TRBV30

CDR3 DNA: TGTGCCAGCAGCCCTGACAGGGAGGTCGACGAGCAGTACTTC
CDR3 protein: CASSPDREVDEQYF
D gene: -
J gene: TRBJ2-7
V gene: TRBV7-6

CDR3 DNA: TGTGCCAGCAGAGAGGACAGGGTCTCCTACGAGCAGTACTTC
CDR3 protein: CASREDRVSYEQYF
D gene: TRBD1
J gene: TRBJ2-7
V gene: TRBV6-5

CDR3 DNA: TGCGCCAGCAGCTCAAGGACTAGTCAGGAGGGTGAGCAGTTCTTC
CDR3 protein: CASSSRTSQEGEQFF
D gene: TRBD2
J gene: TRBJ2-1
V gene: TRBV5-1

CDR3 DNA: TGTGCCAGCAGCGTATTGGGAGACCCCTCAAGGGAGCAGTACTTC
CDR3 protein: CASSVLGDPSREQYF
D gene: -
J gene: TRBJ2-7
V gene: TRBV9

CDR3 DNA: TGTGCCAGCAGCGTAGTTAGTATGAGACAGGGAGCAGATACGCAGTATTTT
CDR3 protein: CASSVVSMRQGADTQYF
D gene: TRBD1
J gene: TRBJ2-3
V gene: TRBV9

CDR3 DNA: TGTGCCAGCAGCCCCGAAAGTAGCGGGGGGAGATACGAGCAGTACTTC
CDR3 protein: CASSPESSGGRYEQYF
D gene: TRBD2
J gene: TRBJ2-7
V gene: TRBV4-2

CDR3 DNA: TGCAGCGTTCGGGACAGGGGGACCACACTAATGGGTTCACCCCTCCACTTT
CDR3 protein: CSVRDRGTTLMGSPLHF
D gene: TRBD1
J gene: TRBJ1-6
V gene: TRBV29-1

CDR3 DNA: TGTGCCTGGAGTCTTACGGGACTAGCGGGAGTTCGGTTCTTC
CDR3 protein: CAWSLTGLAGVRFF
D gene: TRBD2
J gene: TRBJ2-1
V gene: TRBV30

CDR3 DNA: TGTGCCAGCTCAAAAACAGGGGGCCAAGAGACCCAGTACTTC
CDR3 protein: CASSKTGGQETQYF
D gene: TRBD1
J gene: TRBJ2-5
V gene: TRBV18

CDR3 DNA: TGCGCCAGCGGGAAGGACAGGTACTATCTCTCTGGGGCCAACGTCCTGACTTTC
CDR3 protein: CASGKDRYYLSGANVLTF
D gene: TRBD1
J gene: TRBJ2-6
V gene: TRBV5-1

CDR3 DNA: TGTGCCTGGAGTGGTACAGGACGGGACACCGGGGAGCTGTTTTTT
CDR3 protein: CAWSGTGRDTGELFF
D gene: -
J gene: TRBJ2-2
V gene: TRBV30

CDR3 DNA: TGTGCCAGCAGCTTTGGGACAGGGGGTGCGACTGGGGCCAACGTCCTGACTTTC
CDR3 protein: CASSFGTGGATGANVLTF
D gene: TRBD1
J gene: TRBJ2-6
V gene: TRBV7-6

CDR3 DNA: TGTGCCAGCAGTTACCGGGGTGCGGAGACCCAGTACTTC
CDR3 protein: CASSYRGAETQYF
D gene: -
J gene: TRBJ2-5
V gene: TRBV6-5

CDR3 DNA: TGTGCCACCAGCCGCCGTCATTGGGGCCTTAATGAAAAACTGTTTTTT
CDR3 protein: CATSRRHWGLNEKLFF
D gene: -
J gene: TRBJ1-4
V gene: TRBV15

CDR3 DNA: TGTGCCAGCAGCTTAACTGACAGGGCGCAAGCTTTCTTT
CDR3 protein: CASSLTDRAQAFF
D gene: TRBD1
J gene: TRBJ1-1
V gene: TRBV7-3

CDR3 DNA: TGTGCCACGATGACTAGCGGGGACTCCGACAATGAGCAGTTCTTC
CDR3 protein: CATMTSGDSDNEQFF
D gene: TRBD2
J gene: TRBJ2-1
V gene: TRBV2

CDR3 DNA: TGTGCCAGAACCCAAGCACCAGGACAGGGGGCTGATACGCAGTATTTT
CDR3 protein: CARTQAPGQGADTQYF
D gene: TRBD1
J gene: TRBJ2-3
V gene: TRBV5-3

CDR3 DNA: TGTGCCAGGATCCGGTCGAACTTCTACGAGCAGTACTTC
CDR3 protein: CARIRSNFYEQYF
D gene: -
J gene: TRBJ2-7
V gene: TRBV6-4

CDR3 DNA: TGCAGCGTTGAAGATGGGGGGTACACAGATACGCAGTATTTT
CDR3 protein: CSVEDGGYTDTQYF
D gene: -
J gene: TRBJ2-3
V gene: TRBV29-1

CDR3 DNA: TGTGCCAGCAGCGTAGGAGCGAAATCGGAAGAAAAACTGTTTTTT
CDR3 protein: CASSVGAKSEEKLFF
D gene: -
J gene: TRBJ1-4
V gene: TRBV9

CDR3 DNA: TGCGCCAGCAGCCCAAAAAAAGAGGACTACGAGCAGTACTTC
CDR3 protein: CASSPKKEDYEQYF
D gene: -
J gene: TRBJ2-7
V gene: TRBV5-1

CDR3 DNA: TGTGCCAGCAGTTACTCGACAAGCACAGATACGCAGTATTTT
CDR3 protein: CASSYSTSTDTQYF
D gene: -
J gene: TRBJ2-3
V gene: TRBV6-5

CDR3 DNA: TGTGCCAGCAGCTCCCCGTATAGAGCGGTCCTTGCGGATACGCAGTATTTT
CDR3 protein: CASSSPYRAVLADTQYF
D gene: -
J gene: TRBJ2-3
V gene: TRBV11-2

CDR3 DNA: TGTGCCAGCAGCCAAGAACCCTGGACTAGCGGACTGTACGAGCAGTACTTC
CDR3 protein: CASSQEPWTSGLYEQYF
D gene: TRBD2
J gene: TRBJ2-7
V gene: TRBV4-2

CDR3 DNA: TGTGCCAGCACCCCGGACAGGGGTTCCGAAAAACTGTTTTTT
CDR3 protein: CASTPDRGSEKLFF
D gene: TRBD1
J gene: TRBJ1-4
V gene: TRBV2

CDR3 DNA: TGTGCCAGCAGTGGACTAGCGGGAGGCAATGAGCAGTTCTTC
CDR3 protein: CASSGLAGGNEQFF
D gene: TRBD2
J gene: TRBJ2-1
V gene: TRBV6-4

CDR3 DNA: TGTGCCAGCAGAGAGCAAGAGAACACTGAAGCTTTCTTT
CDR3 protein: CASREQENTEAFF
D gene: -
J gene: TRBJ1-1
V gene: TRBV6-4

CDR3 DNA: TGTGCCAGTAGTAGGCAGGGGTTACAAGAGACCCAGTACTTC
CDR3 protein: CASSRQGLQETQYF
D gene: -
J gene: TRBJ2-5
V gene: TRBV19

CDR3 DNA: TGTGCCAGCAGCCAAGGGGTGACTGAAGATTTCTTT
CDR3 protein: CASSQGVTEDFF
D gene: -
J gene: TRBJ1-1
V gene: TRBV4-2

CDR3 DNA: TGTGCCAGCAGCAAAACAGGGGGTGGAAACACCATATATTTT
CDR3 protein: CASSKTGGGNTIYF
D gene: TRBD1
J gene: TRBJ1-3
V gene: TRBV7-9

CDR3 DNA: TGCGCCAGCAGCCAAGAGGGTAGCGCGCAAGAGACCCAGTACTTC
CDR3 protein: CASSQEGSAQETQYF
D gene: -
J gene: TRBJ2-5
V gene: TRBV4-1

CDR3 DNA: TGTGCCTGGAGTGTACTGTGGTCGGGCCTGAGGGACTATGGCTACACCTTC
CDR3 protein: CAWSVLWSGLRDYGYTF
D gene: -
J gene: TRBJ1-2
V gene: TRBV30

CDR3 DNA: TGCGCCAGCAGCCAAGTGGGCAGGCAATACGAGCAGTACTTC
CDR3 protein: CASSQVGRQYEQYF
D gene: -
J gene: TRBJ2-7
V gene: TRBV4-1

CDR3 DNA: TGTGCCGGGAGTGAGGGACAGGGATTTGGTTCACCCCTCCACTTT
CDR3 protein: CAGSEGQGFGSPLHF
D gene: TRBD1
J gene: TRBJ1-6
V gene: TRBV30

CDR3 DNA: TGCAGCGTGATGACAGCAAACTATGGCTACACCTTC
CDR3 protein: CSVMTANYGYTF
D gene: -
J gene: TRBJ1-2
V gene: TRBV29-1

CDR3 DNA: TGTGCCAGTAGCCCCGGGAAGGGCGCGCACGAGCAGTACTTC
CDR3 protein: CASSPGKGAHEQYF
D gene: -
J gene: TRBJ2-7
V gene: TRBV19

CDR3 DNA: TGTGCCAGCAGCTTAGTTGGGCTCTCCTACAATGAGCAGTTCTTC
CDR3 protein: CASSLVGLSYNEQFF
D gene: -
J gene: TRBJ2-1
V gene: TRBV7-9

CDR3 DNA: TGTGCCATCGCGACTAGCGGGGGGGCCCTAGAGCAGTTCTTC
CDR3 protein: CAIATSGGALEQFF
D gene: TRBD2
J gene: TRBJ2-1
V gene: TRBV2

CDR3 DNA: TGTGCCACCCCAAACTCAGGGGGCGAGGACACTGAAGCTTTCTTT
CDR3 protein: CATPNSGGEDTEAFF
D gene: TRBD1
J gene: TRBJ1-1
V gene: TRBV10-3